Listed below are T cell receptor beta chains from one sample, sequenced in a study of response to subunit inactivated influenza vaccine. TCRdb independently ran MiXCR on the RT-PCR reads; one entry per CDR3 protein. The table shows about 700,000 distinct CDR3 sequences, with about 15% occurring only once. The sequenced sample was PBMCs from blood, obtained 14 to 15 days before vaccination. The receptors derive from a man aged 45-65 years who received an inactivated influenza vaccine. Both conserved end residues are part of each CDR3. Each record gives: clone size, V gene, J gene, D gene, CDR3 DNA, CDR3 protein. The D gene is left open where the match is weak. For some rows the clone size is stated as once, few or many, or as a class when expanded; others skip it.

abundance: .
v_gene: TRBV5-1
j_gene: TRBJ2-3
d_gene: .
CDR3nt: TGCGCCAGCACCCCCGAGGCCGCGACGCGCACAGATACGCAGTATTTT
CDR3aa: CASTPEAATRTDTQYF

abundance: .
v_gene: TRBV12-3/TRBV12-4
j_gene: TRBJ2-5
d_gene: .
CDR3nt: TGTGCCAGCAGTCCTCACAGGGCGGGGCCCTCAGAGACCCAGTACTTC
CDR3aa: CASSPHRAGPSETQYF

abundance: .
v_gene: TRBV6-1
j_gene: TRBJ2-3
d_gene: TRBD1
CDR3nt: TGTGCCAGCAGTGAATATGCGGGACAGGGGACAGATACGCAGTATTTT
CDR3aa: CASSEYAGQGTDTQYF

abundance: few
v_gene: TRBV10-3
j_gene: TRBJ1-6
d_gene: .
CDR3nt: TGTGCCATGAGCGCAGCTCCCGAAAATTCACCCCTCCACTTT
CDR3aa: CAMSAAPENSPLHF

abundance: few
v_gene: TRBV3-1
j_gene: TRBJ2-3
d_gene: .
CDR3nt: TGTGCCAGCAGCCAAGTTCTAGCCACAGATACGCAGTATTTT
CDR3aa: CASSQVLATDTQYF

abundance: few
v_gene: TRBV29-1
j_gene: TRBJ2-1
d_gene: TRBD1
CDR3nt: TGCAGCGTTGAAGGGCCCCTCAGGGGGTCCTACAATGAGCAGTTCTTC
CDR3aa: CSVEGPLRGSYNEQFF

abundance: few
v_gene: TRBV5-1
j_gene: TRBJ2-1
d_gene: TRBD2
CDR3nt: TGCGCCAGCAGCTTTACTAGCGGGGCCTCCTACAATGAGCAGTTCTTC
CDR3aa: CASSFTSGASYNEQFF

abundance: many
v_gene: TRBV18
j_gene: TRBJ1-1
d_gene: .
CDR3nt: TGTGCCAGCTCGTTCGACTGGGATGAAGCTTTCTTT
CDR3aa: CASSFDWDEAFF

abundance: few
v_gene: TRBV6-2/TRBV6-3
j_gene: TRBJ2-7
d_gene: .
CDR3nt: TGTGCCAGCAGAAGTAGCGGACACGAGCAGTACTTC
CDR3aa: CASRSSGHEQYF

abundance: many
v_gene: TRBV5-1
j_gene: TRBJ2-1
d_gene: .
CDR3nt: TGCGCCAGCAGCCTTGAAGAGCGGTACAATGAGCAGTTCTTC
CDR3aa: CASSLEERYNEQFF

abundance: few
v_gene: TRBV6-1
j_gene: TRBJ2-4
d_gene: .
CDR3nt: TGTGCCAGCATCCCGACGCGTACAAACATTCAGTACTTC
CDR3aa: CASIPTRTNIQYF

abundance: many
v_gene: TRBV5-1
j_gene: TRBJ2-2
d_gene: .
CDR3nt: TGCGCCAGCAGCCAGGACAGAGGGGAGCTGTTTTTT
CDR3aa: CASSQDRGELFF

abundance: .
v_gene: TRBV11-2
j_gene: TRBJ2-5
d_gene: TRBD2
CDR3nt: TGTGCCAGCAGCTTAGTCCGCCTAGCGGGGAACCAAGAGACCCAGTACTTC
CDR3aa: CASSLVRLAGNQETQYF

abundance: few
v_gene: TRBV7-9
j_gene: TRBJ2-2
d_gene: .
CDR3nt: TGTGCCAGCAGCCCCCCGGCCGGTGGGAACACCGGGGAGCTGTTTTTT
CDR3aa: CASSPPAGGNTGELFF

abundance: .
v_gene: TRBV20-1
j_gene: TRBJ2-7
d_gene: .
CDR3nt: TGCAGTGCTAGAGTGGGGCTAGCACCCCCCGAGCAGTACTTC
CDR3aa: CSARVGLAPPEQYF

abundance: .
v_gene: TRBV7-2
j_gene: TRBJ2-7
d_gene: .
CDR3nt: TGTGCCAGCAGCTCATCCGGGACCATACCTAACGAGCAGTACTTC
CDR3aa: CASSSSGTIPNEQYF

abundance: .
v_gene: TRBV11-2
j_gene: TRBJ2-7
d_gene: .
CDR3nt: TGTGCCAGCAGCAAAAATCTGGCAGCAGTCTCCTACGAGCAGTACTTC
CDR3aa: CASSKNLAAVSYEQYF

abundance: many
v_gene: TRBV11-2
j_gene: TRBJ2-2
d_gene: TRBD1
CDR3nt: TGTGCCAGCAGATCCGGGACAGGGAAAACCGGGGAGCTGTTTTTT
CDR3aa: CASRSGTGKTGELFF

abundance: few
v_gene: TRBV12-3/TRBV12-4
j_gene: TRBJ1-5
d_gene: .
CDR3nt: TGTGCCAGCAGTTTAGGGGGGGTGGCGGGTCAGCCCCAGCATTTT
CDR3aa: CASSLGGVAGQPQHF

abundance: once
v_gene: TRBV18
j_gene: TRBJ2-7
d_gene: .
CDR3nt: TGTGCCAGCTCACCTCAAAGTGGGGGGTACTCCTACGAGCAGTACTTC
CDR3aa: CASSPQSGGYSYEQYF

abundance: many
v_gene: TRBV12-3/TRBV12-4
j_gene: TRBJ1-2
d_gene: .
CDR3nt: TGTGCCAGCAGTTCCGAGGTGAACTATGGCTACACCTTC
CDR3aa: CASSSEVNYGYTF

abundance: few
v_gene: TRBV7-2
j_gene: TRBJ2-1
d_gene: .
CDR3nt: TGTGCCAGCAGCCCCCCGAGCAACAATGAGCAGTTCTTC
CDR3aa: CASSPPSNNEQFF

abundance: few
v_gene: TRBV7-9
j_gene: TRBJ1-6
d_gene: .
CDR3nt: TGTGCCAGCAGCTTAGCCACACATTACTCGCCCGGCTCACCCCTCCACTTT
CDR3aa: CASSLATHYSPGSPLHF

abundance: few
v_gene: TRBV29-1
j_gene: TRBJ2-3
d_gene: .
CDR3nt: TGCAGCGTGGTGATTTGGGGTCAAACGTCATTCGATACGCAGTATTTT
CDR3aa: CSVVIWGQTSFDTQYF

abundance: .
v_gene: TRBV20-1
j_gene: TRBJ2-1
d_gene: .
CDR3nt: TGCAGTGCTACCCGGGCGTTAGGGGGCAATGAGCAGTTCTTC
CDR3aa: CSATRALGGNEQFF

abundance: .
v_gene: TRBV6-2/TRBV6-3
j_gene: TRBJ2-1
d_gene: .
CDR3nt: TGTGCCAGCAGTTACGGTTTCGACCTCGGGTTCTTC
CDR3aa: CASSYGFDLGFF

abundance: .
v_gene: TRBV7-9
j_gene: TRBJ1-4
d_gene: .
CDR3nt: TGTGCCAGCAGCTTATGGGGGAATGAAAAACTGTTTTTT
CDR3aa: CASSLWGNEKLFF

abundance: few
v_gene: TRBV18
j_gene: TRBJ2-1
d_gene: .
CDR3nt: TGTGCCAGCTCACCCAGGACCACCAACAATGAGCAGTTCTTC
CDR3aa: CASSPRTTNNEQFF

abundance: .
v_gene: TRBV7-2
j_gene: TRBJ2-3
d_gene: .
CDR3nt: TGTGCCAGCAGCATCGACCCGAGCGCAGATACGCAGTATTTT
CDR3aa: CASSIDPSADTQYF

abundance: few
v_gene: TRBV12-3/TRBV12-4
j_gene: TRBJ2-1
d_gene: .
CDR3nt: TGTGCCAGCAGTTTCGAAGGGCCCCCCTACAATGAGCAGTTCTTC
CDR3aa: CASSFEGPPYNEQFF

abundance: .
v_gene: TRBV28
j_gene: TRBJ2-7
d_gene: .
CDR3nt: TGTGCCAGCAGTCAACCTACAGGGCGCGAGCAGTACTTC
CDR3aa: CASSQPTGREQYF

abundance: few
v_gene: TRBV7-2
j_gene: TRBJ1-5
d_gene: TRBD1
CDR3nt: TGTGCCAGCACAGGGGGTTGGGATCAGCCCCAGCATTTT
CDR3aa: CASTGGWDQPQHF